This T cell receptor beta chain was obtained from a study of Graves' ophthalmopathy and Graves' hyperthyroidism. Regarding the study as a whole: In blood, most expanded thyroid clonotypes above 0.001 frequency were also detected.

This CDR3 contains 13 residues. CDR1 SGHNT and CDR2 YENEEA come from the germline V gene. Deletions cut 5 bases from V and 0 bases from J, with 7 bases between. RNA transcripts yielded amplified TCR beta CDR3 regions. In the first round, RT-PCR was carried out with HTBI primers, and a multiplex PCR formed the second round. TCRdb recomputed calls from the multiplex PCR reads with MiXCR, one row per CDR3 protein. The sample consists of 200,000 to 250,000 distinct CDR3 sequences, around a fifth of them appearing once. This clonotype turned up a few times. Antigen: not known. Pregnancy or lactation, uncontrolled infections and other autoimmune diseases were grounds for excluding patients. The authors diagnosed from clinical symptoms, serum thyroxine, TRAb, thyroid ultrasound and orbital computed tomography. Fresh peripheral blood (approximately 9.2 ml) yielded the PBMCs.

The clonotype comes from a woman between 50 and 59 years old with Graves' ophthalmopathy. The V gene is TRBV11-3, the J gene TRBJ1-1; unclear D gene. Sequencing used peripheral blood. In nucleotides, the CDR3 is TGTGCCAGCAGCGACGGCATGAACACTGAAGCTTTCTTT. Protein: CASSDGMNTEAFF.